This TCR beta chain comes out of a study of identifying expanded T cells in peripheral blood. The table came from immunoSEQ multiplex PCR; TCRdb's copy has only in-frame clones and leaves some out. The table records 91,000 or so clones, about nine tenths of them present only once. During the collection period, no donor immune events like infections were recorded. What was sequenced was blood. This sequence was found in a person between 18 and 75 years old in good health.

The chain's CDR3 is CASSLDYGSDYEQYF. As DNA, the CDR3 is TGTGCCAGCAGCTTAGACTACGGGTCCGACTACGAGCAGTACTTC. The chain links TRBV11-2 to TRBJ2-7, with D hard to call. Trimming pared 0 bases from V and 3 bases from J, leaving 12 bases between. The CDR3 is 15 residues long. Germline V gives CDR1 SGHAT, CDR2 FQNNGV.